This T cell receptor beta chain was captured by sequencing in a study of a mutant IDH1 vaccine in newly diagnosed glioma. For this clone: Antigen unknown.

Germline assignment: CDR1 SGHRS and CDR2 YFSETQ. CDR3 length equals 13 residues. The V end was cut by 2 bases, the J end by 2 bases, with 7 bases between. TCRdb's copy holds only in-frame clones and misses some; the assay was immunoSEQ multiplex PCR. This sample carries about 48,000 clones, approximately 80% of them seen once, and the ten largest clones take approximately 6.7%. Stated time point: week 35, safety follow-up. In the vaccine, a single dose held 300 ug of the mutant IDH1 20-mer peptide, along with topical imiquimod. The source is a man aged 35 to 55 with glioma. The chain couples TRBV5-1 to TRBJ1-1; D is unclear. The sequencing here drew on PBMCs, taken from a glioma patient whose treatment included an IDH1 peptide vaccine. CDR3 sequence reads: CASSFRLNTEAFF. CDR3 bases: TGCGCCAGCAGCTTCAGACTTAACACTGAAGCTTTCTTT.